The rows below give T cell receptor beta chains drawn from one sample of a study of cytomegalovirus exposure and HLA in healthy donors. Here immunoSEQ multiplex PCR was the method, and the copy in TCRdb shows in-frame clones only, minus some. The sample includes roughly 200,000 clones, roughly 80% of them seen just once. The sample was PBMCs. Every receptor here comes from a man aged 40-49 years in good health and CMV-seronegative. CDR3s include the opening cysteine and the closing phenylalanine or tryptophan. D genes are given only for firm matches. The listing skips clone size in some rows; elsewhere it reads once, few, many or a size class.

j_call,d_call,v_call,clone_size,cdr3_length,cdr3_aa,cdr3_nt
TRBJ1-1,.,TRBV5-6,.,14,CASSLRSSLLKAFF,TGTGCCAGCAGCCTGCGGAGCTCCCTCCTAAAAGCTTTCTTT
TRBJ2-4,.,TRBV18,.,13,CASSKEVKNIQYF,TGTGCCAGCTCCAAAGAGGTCAAAAACATTCAGTACTTC
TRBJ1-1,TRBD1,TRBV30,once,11,CAWIQGEEAFF,TGTGCCTGGATCCAGGGGGAGGAAGCTTTCTTT
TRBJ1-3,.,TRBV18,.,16,CASSPPGRWSGNTIYF,TGTGCCAGCTCACCACCGGGGCGTTGGAGTGGAAACACCATATATTTT
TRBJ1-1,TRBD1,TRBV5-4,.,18,CASSPTRRTGGGGTEAFF,TGTGCCAGCAGTCCCACGAGAAGGACAGGGGGGGGTGGCACTGAAGCTTTCTTT
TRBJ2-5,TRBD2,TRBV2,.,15,CASSEEVAGIGTQYF,TGTGCCAGCAGTGAAGAAGTAGCGGGTATAGGGACCCAGTACTTC
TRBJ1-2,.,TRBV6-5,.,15,CASKNSGLHADGYTF,TGTGCCAGCAAAAATAGTGGCCTTCACGCGGATGGCTACACCTTC
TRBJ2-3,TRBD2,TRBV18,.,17,CASSPYTSGGNTDTQYF,TGTGCCAGCTCACCGTATACTAGCGGGGGTAACACAGATACGCAGTATTTT
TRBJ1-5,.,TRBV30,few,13,CAWSGGLSQPQHF,TGTGCCTGGAGTGGGGGGCTGTCTCAGCCCCAGCATTTT
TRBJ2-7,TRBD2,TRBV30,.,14,CAWSPGLGTYEQYF,TGTGCCTGGAGTCCGGGACTAGGGACCTACGAGCAGTACTTC
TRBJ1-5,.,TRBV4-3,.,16,CASSQEGGVGNQPQHF,TGCGCCAGCAGCCAAGAAGGAGGGGTTGGCAATCAGCCCCAGCATTTT
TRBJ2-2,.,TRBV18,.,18,CASSPSGLSRVGTGELFF,TGTGCCAGCTCACCCTCCGGACTCTCGCGTGTGGGCACCGGGGAGCTGTTTTTT
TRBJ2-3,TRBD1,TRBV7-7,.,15,CASSLTGSSTDTQYF,TGTGCCAGCAGCTTGACAGGGAGCAGCACAGATACGCAGTATTTT
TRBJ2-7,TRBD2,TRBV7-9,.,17,CASSLGSGGRRGDEQYF,TGTGCCAGCAGCCTGGGAAGTGGCGGGAGGAGGGGGGACGAGCAGTACTTC
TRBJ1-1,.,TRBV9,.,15,CASSANGGANTEAFF,TGTGCCAGCAGCGCAAACGGGGGGGCTAACACTGAAGCTTTCTTT
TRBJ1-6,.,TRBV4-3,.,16,CASSQSSGGSGSPLHF,TGCGCCAGCAGCCAATCTTCGGGGGGTTCCGGGTCTCCCCTCCACTTT
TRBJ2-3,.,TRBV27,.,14,CASSLEGAVDTQYF,TGTGCCAGCAGTTTGGAGGGGGCGGTAGATACGCAGTATTTT
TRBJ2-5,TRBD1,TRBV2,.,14,CASSETGLEETQYF,TGTGCCAGCAGCGAGACAGGGCTGGAAGAGACCCAGTACTTC
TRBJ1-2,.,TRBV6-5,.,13,CASSFGQIYGYTF,TGTGCCAGCAGTTTCGGACAGATCTATGGCTACACCTTC
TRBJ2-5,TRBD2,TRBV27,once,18,CASSPRTSGRRGRETQYF,TGTGCCAGCAGTCCCAGGACTAGCGGGAGAAGAGGGAGGGAGACCCAGTACTTC
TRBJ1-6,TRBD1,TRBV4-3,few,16,CASSQGATGDNSPLHF,TGCGCCAGCAGCCAAGGAGCGACAGGGGATAATTCACCCCTCCACTTT
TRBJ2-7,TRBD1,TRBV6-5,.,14,CASRDRGLSYEQYF,TGTGCCAGCAGGGACAGGGGGCTGTCCTACGAGCAGTACTTC
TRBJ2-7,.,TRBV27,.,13,CASSSRGFDEQYF,TGTGCCAGCAGTTCCAGGGGTTTCGACGAGCAGTACTTC
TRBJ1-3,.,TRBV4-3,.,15,CASSHRGGTGNTIYF,TGCGCCAGCAGCCATCGGGGGGGAACGGGAAACACCATATATTTT
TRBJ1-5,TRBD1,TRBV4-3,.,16,CASSQDRTGVNQPQHF,TGCGCCAGCAGCCAAGACCGGACAGGGGTGAATCAGCCCCAGCATTTT
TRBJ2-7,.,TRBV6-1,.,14,CASTNSARDHEQYF,TGTGCCAGCACTAACTCAGCCAGGGATCACGAGCAGTACTTC
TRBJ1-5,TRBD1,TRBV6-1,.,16,CASSEFFGQGNQPQHF,TGTGCCAGCAGTGAATTCTTCGGACAGGGGAATCAGCCCCAGCATTTT
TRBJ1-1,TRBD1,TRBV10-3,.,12,CATSGQGPEAFF,TGTGCCACTTCCGGACAGGGGCCTGAAGCTTTCTTT
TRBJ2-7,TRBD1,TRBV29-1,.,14,CSAAPGTGSYEQYF,TGCAGCGCCGCACCCGGGACAGGGTCCTACGAGCAGTACTTC
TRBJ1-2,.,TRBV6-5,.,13,CASSQQLNYGYTF,TGTGCCAGCAGCCAACAGCTAAACTATGGCTACACCTTC
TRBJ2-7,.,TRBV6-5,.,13,CASSRTVGWEQYF,TGTGCCAGCAGCCGGACAGTTGGTTGGGAGCAGTACTTC
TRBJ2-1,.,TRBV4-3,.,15,CASSQSPGRANEQFF,TGCGCCAGCAGCCAATCCCCCGGCAGGGCCAATGAGCAGTTCTTC